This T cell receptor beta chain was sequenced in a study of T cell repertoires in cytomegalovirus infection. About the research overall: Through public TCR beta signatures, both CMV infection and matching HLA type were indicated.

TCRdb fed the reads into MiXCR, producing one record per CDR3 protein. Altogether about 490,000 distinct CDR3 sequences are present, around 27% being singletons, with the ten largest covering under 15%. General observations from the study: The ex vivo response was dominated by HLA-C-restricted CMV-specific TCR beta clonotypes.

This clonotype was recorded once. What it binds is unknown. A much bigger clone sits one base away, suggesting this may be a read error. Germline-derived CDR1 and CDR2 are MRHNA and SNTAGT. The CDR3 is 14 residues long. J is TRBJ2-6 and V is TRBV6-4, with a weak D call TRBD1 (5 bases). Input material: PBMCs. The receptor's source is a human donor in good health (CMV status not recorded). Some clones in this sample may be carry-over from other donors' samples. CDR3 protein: CASSDMAGAYVLTF. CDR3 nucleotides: TGTGCCAGCAGTGATATGGCTGGGGCCTACGTCCTGACTTTC.